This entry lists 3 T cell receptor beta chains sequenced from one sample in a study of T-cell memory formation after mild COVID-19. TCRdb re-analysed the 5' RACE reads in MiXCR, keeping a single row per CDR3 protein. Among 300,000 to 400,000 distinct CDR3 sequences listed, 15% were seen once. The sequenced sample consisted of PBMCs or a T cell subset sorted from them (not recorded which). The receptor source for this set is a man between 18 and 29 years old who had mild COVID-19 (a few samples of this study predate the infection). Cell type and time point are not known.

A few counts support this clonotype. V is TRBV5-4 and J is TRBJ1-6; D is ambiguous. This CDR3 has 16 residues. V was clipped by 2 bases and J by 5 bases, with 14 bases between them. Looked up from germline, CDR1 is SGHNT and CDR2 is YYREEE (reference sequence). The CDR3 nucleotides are TGTGCCAGCAGCTTCAACCGGGGAAATAATAATTCACCCCTCCACTTT. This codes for CASSFNRGNNNSPLHF.

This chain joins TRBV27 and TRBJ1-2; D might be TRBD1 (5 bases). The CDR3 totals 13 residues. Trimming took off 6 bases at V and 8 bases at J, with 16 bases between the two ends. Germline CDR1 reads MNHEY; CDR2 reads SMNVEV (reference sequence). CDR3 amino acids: CASSSRGARGYTF. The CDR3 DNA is TGTGCCAGCAGCTCCCGAGGGGCGCGAGGCTACACCTTC.

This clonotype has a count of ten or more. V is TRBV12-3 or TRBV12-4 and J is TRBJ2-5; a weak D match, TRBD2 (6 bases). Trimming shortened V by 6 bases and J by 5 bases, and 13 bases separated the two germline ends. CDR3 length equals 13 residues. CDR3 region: CASSLTRWETQYF. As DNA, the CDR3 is TGTGCCAGCAGCCTGACTAGGTGGGAGACCCAGTACTTC.